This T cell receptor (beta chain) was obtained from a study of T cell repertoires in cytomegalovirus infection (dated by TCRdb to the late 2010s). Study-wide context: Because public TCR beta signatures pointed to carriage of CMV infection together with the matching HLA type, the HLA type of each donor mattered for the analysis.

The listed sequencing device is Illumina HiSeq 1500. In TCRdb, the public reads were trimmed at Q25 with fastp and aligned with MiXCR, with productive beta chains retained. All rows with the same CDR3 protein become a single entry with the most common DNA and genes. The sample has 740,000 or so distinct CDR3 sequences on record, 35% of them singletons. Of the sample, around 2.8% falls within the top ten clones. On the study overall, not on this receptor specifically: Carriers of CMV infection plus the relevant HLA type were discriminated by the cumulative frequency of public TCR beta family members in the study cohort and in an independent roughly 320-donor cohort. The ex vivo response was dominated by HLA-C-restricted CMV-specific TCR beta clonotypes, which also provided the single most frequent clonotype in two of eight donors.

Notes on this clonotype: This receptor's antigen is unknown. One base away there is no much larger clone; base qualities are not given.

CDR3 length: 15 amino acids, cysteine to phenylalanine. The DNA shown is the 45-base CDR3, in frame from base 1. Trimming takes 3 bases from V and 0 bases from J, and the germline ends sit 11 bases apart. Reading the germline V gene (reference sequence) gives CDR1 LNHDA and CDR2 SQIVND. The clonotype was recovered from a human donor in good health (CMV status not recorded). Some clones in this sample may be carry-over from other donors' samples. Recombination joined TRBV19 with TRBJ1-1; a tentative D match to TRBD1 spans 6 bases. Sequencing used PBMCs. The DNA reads TGTGCCAGTAGTATCCTGGGGGCTATGAACACTGAAGCTTTCTTT. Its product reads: CASSILGAMNTEAFF.